The 2 T cell receptor beta chains below were found in one sample sequenced in a study of blood T cell repertoires in COVID-19. TCRdb's table, derived via immunoSEQ multiplex PCR, lists solely in-frame clones and lacks some. The sample holds 150,000 or so clones, 90% to 95% seen once. The sequenced material came from peripheral blood. The source of these receptors is a man aged 50 or older with acute or convalescent COVID-19.

The rearrangement uses TRBV4-3 and TRBJ1-1; D might be TRBD1 (6 bases). The CDR3 is 15 residues long. Trimming shortened V by 4 bases and J by 3 bases, and 15 bases separated the two germline ends. From germline, CDR1 is LGHNA and CDR2 YSLEER. CDR3 in DNA: TGCGCCAGCAGCCCCAAAGAGGGGGATTACACTGAAGCTTTCTTT. This sequence encodes CASSPKEGDYTEAFF.

This clone has a single count. The chain carries TRBV9 and TRBJ2-7; 8 bases agree with TRBD1. Germline CDR1 is SGDLS and CDR2 is YYNGEE. J was trimmed by 2 bases and V by 0 bases; bases with no gene match: 4. The CDR3 totals 15 residues. The CDR3 loop reads CASSVGQGITYEQYF. The CDR3 DNA follows: TGTGCCAGCAGCGTAGGACAGGGGATTACCTACGAGCAGTACTTC.